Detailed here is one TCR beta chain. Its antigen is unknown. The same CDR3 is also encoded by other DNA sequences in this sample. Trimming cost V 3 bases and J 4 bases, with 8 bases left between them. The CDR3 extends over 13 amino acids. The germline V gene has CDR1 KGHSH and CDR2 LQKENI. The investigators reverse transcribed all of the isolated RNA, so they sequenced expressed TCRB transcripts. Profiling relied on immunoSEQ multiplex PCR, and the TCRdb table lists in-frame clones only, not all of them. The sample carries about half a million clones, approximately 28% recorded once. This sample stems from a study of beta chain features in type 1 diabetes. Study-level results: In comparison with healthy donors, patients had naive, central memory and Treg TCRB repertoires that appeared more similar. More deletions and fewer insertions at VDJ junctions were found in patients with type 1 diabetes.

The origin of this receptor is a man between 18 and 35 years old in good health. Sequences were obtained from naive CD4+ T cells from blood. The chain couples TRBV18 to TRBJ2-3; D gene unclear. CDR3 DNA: TGTGCCAGCTCACCGTTGAGCGCAGATACGCAGTATTTT. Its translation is CASSPLSADTQYF.